A selection of T cell receptor beta chains follows, all from one sample in a study of cytomegalovirus exposure and HLA in healthy donors. Sequenced by immunoSEQ multiplex PCR; TCRdb stores in-frame clones only, minus some. The data show around 100,000 clones, with 74% seen just once and roughly 2.7% held by the top ten. Sequences were obtained from PBMCs. The receptors were sampled from a man aged 45 to 65 in good health and CMV-seropositive. The CDR3 runs from the conserved cysteine through the conserved F or W. Each record gives: clone size, J gene, V gene, D gene, CDR3 DNA, CDR3 protein. A D gene is named only where the DNA matches it firmly. Not all rows give a size; the values are once, few, many and, for expanded clones, a class.

few	TRBJ1-4	TRBV19	NA	TGTGCCAGTACCTCGGAGGCTAATGAAAAACTGTTTTTT	CASTSEANEKLFF
NA	TRBJ1-2	TRBV23-1	TRBD1	TGCGCCAGCAGTCAGCACACAGGGGTAAAGAATGGCTACACCTTC	CASSQHTGVKNGYTF
few	TRBJ2-6	TRBV6-6	NA	TGTGCCAGCAGCTCTTCTGGGGCCAACGTCCTGACTTTC	CASSSSGANVLTF
NA	TRBJ2-3	TRBV18	NA	TGTGCCAGCTCACCCTCTCGGAGCACAGATACGCAGTATTTT	CASSPSRSTDTQYF
few	TRBJ2-7	TRBV6-1	TRBD1	TGTGCCAGCCTACGGGACAGACTCTCCTACGAGCAGTACTTC	CASLRDRLSYEQYF
NA	TRBJ1-2	TRBV9	TRBD1	TGTGCCAGCAGCGGGAGCCGGGACAGGGTCTTTGGCTACACCTTC	CASSGSRDRVFGYTF
NA	TRBJ2-7	TRBV4-2	NA	TGTGCCAGCAGCCAAGATGTCCAGGGGGAGCAGTACTTC	CASSQDVQGEQYF
once	TRBJ1-1	TRBV14	NA	TGTGCCAGCAGCCCCGGGATGAACACTGAAGCTTTCTTT	CASSPGMNTEAFF
NA	TRBJ1-5	TRBV4-1	NA	TGCGCCAGCAGCCAAGATCAGCGGCAGGCGGGGGGGCAGCCCCAGCATTTT	CASSQDQRQAGGQPQHF
NA	TRBJ2-1	TRBV18	TRBD1	TGTGCCAGCTCTCAAGACAGGGGCTACAATGAGCAGTTCTTC	CASSQDRGYNEQFF
few	TRBJ2-7	TRBV14	TRBD2	TGTGCCAGCAGCCCCTCGGGACTAGCCTACGAGCAGTACTTC	CASSPSGLAYEQYF
NA	TRBJ2-7	TRBV5-1	NA	TGCGCCAGCAGCTTGTTAATTAGTGGCCCAGAGGGCGAGCAGTACTTC	CASSLLISGPEGEQYF
NA	TRBJ1-1	TRBV10-1	TRBD1	TGCGCCAGCAGTGAAACACGGGACAGGAGACGGACTGAAGCTTTCTTT	CASSETRDRRRTEAFF
NA	TRBJ1-6	TRBV10-2	TRBD1	TGCGCCAGCAGTGAGGAGGGACAGCTCCACTTT	CASSEEGQLHF
NA	TRBJ2-7	TRBV27	TRBD1	TGTGCCAGCAGTTTACTACCGGACCCTCTAGTCCGGGACAGTAATTACGAGCAGTACTTC	CASSLLPDPLVRDSNYEQYF
few	TRBJ2-7	TRBV7-3	NA	TGTGCCAGCAGCTTAGGGGGGGCTGTCGTCCAGTACTTC	CASSLGGAVVQYF
NA	TRBJ1-2	TRBV18	NA	TGTGCCAGCTCACCCCCCCTGGGTGAAGACCGGGGAGGCTATGGCTACACCTTC	CASSPPLGEDRGGYGYTF
NA	TRBJ2-2	TRBV7-6	TRBD2	TGTGCCAGCAGACCGGGACTAGCGGGAAACACCGGGGAGCTGTTTTTT	CASRPGLAGNTGELFF
few	TRBJ2-7	TRBV2	NA	TGTGCCAGCAGCGGTACAGGGTACGAGCAGTACTTC	CASSGTGYEQYF
NA	TRBJ2-3	TRBV7-2	NA	TGTGCCAGCAGCTTAGGTGCAGCAGATACGCAGTATTTT	CASSLGAADTQYF
NA	TRBJ1-5	TRBV19	NA	TGTGCCAGTAGTATTATGTCAGGGCTTGGACAGCCCCAGCATTTT	CASSIMSGLGQPQHF
NA	TRBJ2-5	TRBV27	NA	TGTGCCAGCAGTTTGGAGTGGGGGCCACGAGAGACCCAGTACTTC	CASSLEWGPRETQYF
NA	TRBJ2-1	TRBV9	NA	TGTGCCAGCAACCCTATTAGGGGTGAGCAGTTCTTC	CASNPIRGEQFF
NA	TRBJ1-1	TRBV6-6	NA	TGTGCCAGCAGACCCGGACAGCCGGAAGCTTTCTTT	CASRPGQPEAFF
NA	TRBJ1-1	TRBV5-1	NA	TGCGCCAGCAGCTTGTTGGGGGCTTACACTGAAGCTTTCTTT	CASSLLGAYTEAFF
few	TRBJ2-3	TRBV6-5	TRBD1	TGTGCCAGCAGTACGCGGACAGGCACGCAGTATTTT	CASSTRTGTQYF
NA	TRBJ1-2	TRBV19	NA	TGTGCCTTACCCGGGGAGGGAAGAACTAACTATGGCTACACCTTC	CALPGEGRTNYGYTF
NA	TRBJ2-5	TRBV11-2	NA	TGTGCCAGCAGCCCTAACGCTCTCGAGACCCAGTACTTC	CASSPNALETQYF
NA	TRBJ1-5	TRBV6-1	NA	TGTGCCAGCAGTGAAGAAGACAGCATGGTCAATCAGCCCCAGCATTTT	CASSEEDSMVNQPQHF